This T cell receptor beta chain was captured by sequencing in a study of neurological immune-mediated disorders. Study observations and caveats: Across subjects, expanded clones had no CDR3 amino acid sequences in common, pointing to private repertoires in all groups.

The time point: longitudinal time-point 1 (baseline). Unsorted libraries came from 2 million PBMCs stored at -80 °C. Synthesis of cDNA was performed by 5'RACE using 10-nucleotide random UMIs. From 15-18 subjects, each sequencing run yielded over 180 million TCR-beta sequences. TCRdb reanalysed the 5' RACE reads using MiXCR and keeps one entry per CDR3 protein. The sample holds around 71,000 distinct CDR3 sequences, roughly an eighth seen once. The CDR3 spans 13 residues. The V and J ends lost 6 bases and 1 base respectively, with 12 bases between them. The V gene's germline CDR1 is DFQATT and CDR2 SNEGSKA (reference sequence). There are many counts of this clonotype. No antigen is known for it.

This TCR was recovered from a female donor with HTLV-1-associated myelopathy (HAM/TSP). This rearrangement joins TRBV20-1 to TRBJ1-1, with a tentative D call TRBD1 (6 bases). The sample taken for sequencing was PBMCs. CDR3 loop: CSAGGQWNTEAFF. CDR3 bases: TGCAGTGCCGGGGGACAATGGAACACTGAAGCTTTCTTT.